This section outlines one T cell receptor beta chain sequence together with its context. This receptor's antigen is unknown. Nothing much larger sits one base from this clone, and base qualities are not available. This sample was taken from a study of vaccination and CD4 T cells after COVID-19 (dated by TCRdb to between 2021 and 2023). Describing the broader study: Six males and four females were included in the convalescent cohort, with two Hispanic individuals, seven Caucasians, two Asians and one multiracial person represented. Participants received two doses of either the Pfizer-BioNTech BNT162b2 vaccine (n=8) or the Moderna mRNA-1273 vaccine (n=2). Post-COVID blood samples were collected from convalescent patients a median of around 100 days after diagnosis, with a range of roughly 35 to 161 days. Post-vaccine blood samples were collected a median of 72 days after the second vaccine dose, ranging from about 13 to 241 days. For stimulating the cultures, overlapping spike peptide pools were used, derived from SARS-CoV-2 as well as from the common cold coronaviruses HCoV-NL63, HCoV-OC43 and HCoV-229E. In control cultures, a CEFX viral epitope pool was used as positive control, an HIV-1 Nef peptide pool was used as negative control, or no peptide was added. In nine to eleven COVID-19 convalescent patients and a few infection-naive healthy vaccine recipients, researchers compared the spike-specific CD4+ TCR repertoire from before mRNA vaccination with the repertoire from after. In an earlier paper using these donors, memory CD4+ T cell crossreactivity between SARS-CoV-2 and common cold coronavirus spike proteins was assessed at the TCR clonotype level. Results and caveats for the whole study, not just this receptor: In convalescent patients, a median roughly 86% of post-vaccine SARS-CoV-2-reactive clones were detected only after vaccination, suggesting vaccine-specific priming. The study included relatively few convalescent patients and did not analyze early timepoints after natural infection. Nearly all vaccine-specific clones in convalescent patients (304 of 307) were mono-reactive for SARS-CoV-2 spike rather than cross-reactive with common cold coronaviruses. The median count of SARS-CoV-2-reactive clonotypes went up from 21 after infection to roughly 38 after vaccination, although the change was not significant.

Library construction relied on PCR. DNA from cultured CD4+ T cells was subjected to TCR sequencing with the Oncomine TCR Beta short-read assay at the Johns Hopkins FTIC core. The QIAamp micro DNA kit was used to extract genomic DNA from the cultured CD4+ T cells. Oncomine TCR Beta libraries made from cultured CD4+ T cells were pooled using unique dual indexes and sequenced on an Illumina iSeq 100. In the paper's pipeline: Non-productive sequences were filtered out, and CDR3s that did not start with C, did not end with F or W, or were shorter than 7 amino acids were discarded. Antigen-specific clonotypes were identified using the MANAFEST web application through comparison of peptide-stimulated wells with reference and other culture wells. To be called positive, a clone needed an FDR below 0.05, an odds ratio above 5, and a productive frequency above 0.1% in at least two of three replicate wells. Clonotypes that were significantly expanded in both SARS-CoV-2 spike wells and at least one common cold coronavirus spike condition were defined as cross-reactive. Levenshtein distances (stringdist) and unrooted phylogenetic trees (ape) in R version 3.6.1 were used to assess CDR3 homology. Using fastp at Q25 and MiXCR, TCRdb reprocessed the public reads and kept productive beta chains. All rows with the same CDR3 protein become a single entry with the most common DNA and genes. The V and J calls follow TCRdb's processing rather than the paper's. This sample is represented by 4,000 to 5,000 distinct CDR3 sequences; approximately 57% of them were singletons. More than 35% of the sample belongs to the ten largest clones.

CDR1 and CDR2, per the germline V gene, are SGHDT and YYEEEE. From its cysteine to its phenylalanine, the CDR3 spans 16 amino acids. Of all the DNA, just the CDR3 is kept, 48 bases in frame from base 1. Trimming costs V 3 bases and J 0 bases, and their ends lie 13 bases apart. The treatment or condition label, read with the paper, signifies: roughly 11-day PBMC culture with coronavirus spike peptide pools or control peptides (ViraFEST assay). CD4+ T cells from unexposed donors were collected before the COVID-19 pandemic (2011-2018). The study used the ViraFEST assay, which expanded antigen-specific T cells with peptide pools and then identified expanded clonotypes by TCR sequencing. PBMCs were cultured at approximately 2.1 million per well in IMDM supplemented with around 5% human AB serum and about 9.6 IU/ml IL-2, with around 10 ug/ml peptide pools added. On days 3 and 7, half of the culture medium was replaced with fresh IL-2-containing medium. CD4+ T cells were isolated after around 11 days of culture through negative selection using the EasySep CD4+ T cell isolation kit. As cell numbers permitted, CD4+ T cells from unexposed donors were tested for reactivity to SARS-CoV-2 S and N and to four common cold coronavirus spike pools. PBMCs were separated from whole blood using Ficoll-Paque Plus gradient centrifugation and then either used fresh or cryopreserved at -140C. Culture conditions were generally each tested in triplicate wells. The leukapheresis product for the unexposed donors was obtained through commercial purchase.

The sequence came from a human donor in good health. The chain is encoded by TRBV5-6 joined to TRBJ2-1; the D gene is possibly TRBD1, with 5 bases matching. The sample taken for sequencing was CD4+ T cells from blood, cultured in vitro. The base sequence is TGTGCCAGCAGCTCATTTCAGGGCTTCTCCTACAATGAGCAGTTCTTC. This sequence encodes CASSSFQGFSYNEQFF.